The T cell receptor beta chain under discussion was sequenced for a study of blood T cell repertoires in COVID-19. TCRdb's copy holds only in-frame clones and misses some; the assay was immunoSEQ multiplex PCR. The sample includes roughly 150,000 clones, 86% of them seen just once. Deletions cut 2 bases from V and 0 bases from J, with 10 bases between. From germline, CDR1 is KGHSH and CDR2 LQKENI. The CDR3 totals 15 residues. Participant age was roughly 18 to 90 years, and participants resided in approximately 24 US areas. For recovered donors of Cohort 3, there were two negative PCRs, clearance, or symptom resolution.

Sample: PBMCs or T cells enriched from blood (not recorded which). This TCR was sampled from a man aged 50-60 years who had recovered from COVID-19. V gene TRBV18 combines with J gene TRBJ1-1; D ambiguous. This chain's CDR3 is CASSPEAGMNTEAFF. The CDR3 DNA is TGTGCCAGCTCACCAGAAGCGGGGATGAACACTGAAGCTTTCTTT.